This T cell receptor beta chain comes out of a study of blood T cell repertoires in COVID-19. Looking at the study overall: Sample material is recorded as cDNA or gDNA derived from T cells, B-cell-depleted T cells, or PBMCs.

Profiling relied on immunoSEQ multiplex PCR, and the TCRdb table lists in-frame clones only, not all of them. Of fewer than 80,000 clones listed, 88% were seen once; the top ten hold approximately 19%. Concerning this clone: This specimen includes other DNA sequences encoding the same CDR3.

The CDR3 is 14 amino acids. The V end was cut by 0 bases, the J end by 0 bases, with 4 bases between. In germline, CDR1 is SGHRS, CDR2 YFSETQ. Specimen: peripheral blood. This chain links TRBV5-1 with TRBJ2-1, with unresolved D. This receptor was obtained from a human donor in a cohort sampled during active COVID-19. The DNA for the CDR3 is TGCGCCAGCAGCTTGGGGAGCTCCTACAATGAGCAGTTCTTC. Translation gives CASSLGSSYNEQFF.